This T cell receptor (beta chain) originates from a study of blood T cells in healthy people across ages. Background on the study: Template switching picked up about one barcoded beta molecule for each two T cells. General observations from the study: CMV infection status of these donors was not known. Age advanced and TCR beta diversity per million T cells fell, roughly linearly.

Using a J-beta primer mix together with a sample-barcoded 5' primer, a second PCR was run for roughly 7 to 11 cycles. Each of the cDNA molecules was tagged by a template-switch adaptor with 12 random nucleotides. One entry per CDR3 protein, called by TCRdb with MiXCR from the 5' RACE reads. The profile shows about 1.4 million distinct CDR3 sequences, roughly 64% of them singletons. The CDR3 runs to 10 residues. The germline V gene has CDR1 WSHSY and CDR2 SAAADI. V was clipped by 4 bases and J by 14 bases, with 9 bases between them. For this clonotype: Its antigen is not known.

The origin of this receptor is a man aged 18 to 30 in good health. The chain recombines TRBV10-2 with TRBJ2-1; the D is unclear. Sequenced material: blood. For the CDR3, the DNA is TGCGCCAGCAGTGGGCCGCCGGAGTTCTTC. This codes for CASSGPPEFF.